Reported below is one T cell receptor (beta chain). Many counts were recorded for this clonotype. Its binding antigen is unknown. The input lacks base qualities; no much larger clone sits a single base away. The sample comes from a study of T cells in Graves' hyperthyroidism and ophthalmopathy (dated by TCRdb to between 2019 and 2020). Context from the whole study: Peripheral blood was collected at initial diagnosis, before any treatment. To identify distinguishing TCR V-J signatures, a discovery cohort of 95 to 100 patients was used, comprising 40 to 45 with Graves' ophthalmopathy and 55 to 65 with stable Graves' hyperthyroidism. Prospective prediction of ophthalmopathy was tested in an independent validation cohort of fewer than 20 hyperthyroidism patients and some 17 patients who later progressed to ophthalmopathy. The 75 to 100 discovery patients were divided at random into training and test sets in a 7:3 ratio. Thyroid tissue and blood T-cell repertoires from roughly 6 Graves' hyperthyroidism patients were also compared in the study. Following sampling, methimazole starting at 30 mg daily was given to hyperthyroidism patients, and high-dose intravenous methylprednisolone was given to ophthalmopathy patients. The paper describes TCR Vbeta CDR3 sequencing of 135 peripheral blood samples, made up of around 41 ophthalmopathy patients, more than 70 hyperthyroidism patients and roughly 17 progressor patients.

CDR1 and CDR2 (MNHNY, SVGAGI) derive from the germline V gene (reference sequence). Ends trimmed: V by 2 bases, J by 10 bases; bases unmatched to a gene: 4. The CDR3 contains 12 residues, cysteine and phenylalanine counted. Only the CDR3 DNA stays, 36 bases, in frame from base 1. Paper-wide results and their limitations: In cross-validation, a model built on a 13 V-J signature told ophthalmopathy apart from stable hyperthyroidism with approximately 90% sensitivity and approximately 84% specificity, and in testing the same model reached 80%/75%. No statistical method was used to fix the sample size in advance, and group allocation was not hidden from the investigators. In validation, the model predicted progression to ophthalmopathy a median of around 6.5 months before onset, with about 70% sensitivity and just under 75% specificity. Most expanded thyroid clonotypes (frequency above 0.001) were also found in blood, which suggests that blood repertoires may mirror thyroid immune responses.

Amplification of TCR beta CDR3 regions was carried out from RNA transcripts. For the first round of RT-PCR on the TCR CDR3, the HTBI primer set was used together with the Qiagen OneStep RT-PCR kit. A second multiplex PCR round built the libraries, followed by size selection and purification. Paired-end sequencing of the libraries was performed with 100 bp reads on an Illumina HiSeq2000. As for the original processing: SOAPnuke was used to process the raw data, with reads discarded if the reads contained adapters or uncalled bases, had a mean Phred below 15, or lacked an exact constant-primer or identifier match. High-quality paired reads were merged using COPE v1.2.5, and each unique nucleotide sequence was defined as a clonotype. Clonotypes were aligned to IMGT TRBV, TRBD and TRBJ reference segments using MiTCR v1.1. Only V-J combinations with frequency above 0.0001, covering 99% to 99.2% of repertoires, were analysed. A TCS score was defined as the ratio between F50 (clonal expansion) and ExV (chaos), using BLOSUM62-based TCRdist between CDR3 peptides within each V-J. Welch's t-statistics and random forest reduced fewer than 600 V-J features to roughly 13, which were used in a naive Bayes classifier (R e1071). The public reads were reprocessed in TCRdb via fastp at Q25 and MiXCR, keeping in-frame beta chains. Every entry covers one CDR3 protein and lists the most common genes and DNA from its rows. The authors' filters were not applied to this entry. This sample comprises approximately 600,000 distinct CDR3 sequences, 14% of them detected only once. Of the sample, almost 6% falls within the top ten clones.

Hyperthyroidism patients were newly diagnosed, had a disease duration of under 2 months, and were aged 18 to 65 years. Exclusion was applied to patients with uncontrolled infections, other autoimmune diseases, pregnancy or lactation. Diagnoses were established on the basis of clinical symptoms, serum thyroxine and TRAb, thyroid ultrasound, and orbital computed tomography. Blood from progressor patients was collected at the time of first diagnosis with hyperthyroidism, before any ophthalmopathy symptoms had appeared. Ficoll-Paque density gradient centrifugation was used to isolate PBMCs from around 10 ml of fresh peripheral blood. Progressor patients were initially diagnosed with Graves' hyperthyroidism and developed ophthalmopathy during follow-up. Trizol reagent was used to extract total RNA, and RNA quality was then checked on an Agilent 2100 Bioanalyzer.

The receptor was isolated from a woman in her 30s with Graves' hyperthyroidism that later progressed to Graves' ophthalmopathy. Input material: blood. The chain is encoded by TRBV6-6 joined to TRBJ2-5; TRBD1 matches 7 bases in the middle. In nucleotides, the sequence is TGTGCCAGCAGTTACAGCTCAGGGGGCCAGTACTTC. This encodes CASSYSSGGQYF.